The clone carrying this T cell receptor (beta chain) was counted only a few times. V lost 2 bases and J lost 0, with 17 bases in between. There are 19 residues in the CDR3. CDR1 is MNHEY and CDR2 is SVGEGT in the germline V gene. Source material for PBMCs was 10 ml fresh peripheral blood. The sample comes from a study of T cells in Graves' hyperthyroidism and ophthalmopathy. The TCR beta CDR3 regions underwent amplification using RNA transcripts as the source. Initially, a first-round RT-PCR of the TCR CDR3 employed the HTBI primer set. Using its own MiXCR run on the multiplex PCR reads, TCRdb lists one record per CDR3 protein. Among approximately 600,000 distinct CDR3 sequences listed, about 20% were seen once.

This sequence was found in a young man with Graves' ophthalmopathy. The chain has TRBV6-2 or TRBV6-3 and TRBJ2-6; possible D gene TRBD2, 5 bases. The sequenced material came from blood. In nucleotides, the CDR3 is TGTGCCAGCAGTTACCCGCTGGGAGATCTGATCTCTGGGGCCAACGTCCTGACTTTC. It translates to CASSYPLGDLISGANVLTF.